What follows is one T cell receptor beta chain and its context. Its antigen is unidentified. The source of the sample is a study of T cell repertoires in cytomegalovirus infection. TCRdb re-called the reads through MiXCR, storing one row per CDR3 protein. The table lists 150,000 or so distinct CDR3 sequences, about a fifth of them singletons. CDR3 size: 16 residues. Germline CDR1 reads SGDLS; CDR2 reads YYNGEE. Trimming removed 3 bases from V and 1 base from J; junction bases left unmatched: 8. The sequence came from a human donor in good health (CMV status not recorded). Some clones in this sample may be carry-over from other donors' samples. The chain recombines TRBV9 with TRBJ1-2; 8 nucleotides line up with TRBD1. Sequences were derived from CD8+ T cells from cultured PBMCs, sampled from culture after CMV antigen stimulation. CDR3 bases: TGTGCCAGCAGCGACCCTCCGACAGGGGTTAACTATGGCTACACCTTC. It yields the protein CASSDPPTGVNYGYTF.